These 28 T cell receptor beta chains originate from one sample sequenced in a study of regulatory T cells in long-lasting Graves disease. With iRepertoire HTBI primers and Arm-PCR of CDR3 regions, TCR beta libraries were built. MiXCR, applied by TCRdb to the multiplex PCR reads, yields one record per CDR3 protein. The sample lists 600,000 to 850,000 distinct CDR3 sequences; approximately 31% were seen once. Time point here: persistent/refractory GD, antithyroid drugs over 5 years with positive TRAb. The TCR library was made from RNA that had been extracted from PBMCs in TRIzol. The sample was peripheral blood mononuclear cells (PBMCs), taken when the disease was refractory, from a patient treated with antithyroid drugs. Every receptor here comes from a female donor with Graves disease.

The chain uses TRBV20-1 and TRBJ1-1; D is uncertain. This CDR3 is 13 amino acids long. Germline-derived CDR1 and CDR2 are DFQATT and SNEGSKA (reference sequence). V was shortened by 1 base and J by 1 base, with 7 bases between the two germline ends. The CDR3 region has the DNA TGCAGTGCTAGAGGACATACGAACACTGAAGCTTTCTTT. It translates to CSARGHTNTEAFF.

J is TRBJ2-7 and V is TRBV10-3, with D unclear. CDR3 length equals 11 residues. Germline CDR1 reads ENHRY; CDR2 reads SYGVKD. The ends were cut back, 6 bases at V and 3 bases at J, with 6 bases in the middle. The CDR3 region is CAISRNYEQYF. Written as DNA, the CDR3 is TGTGCCATCAGCCGGAACTACGAGCAGTACTTC.

The rearrangement links TRBV19 to TRBJ1-2; D ambiguous. Germline values: CDR1 LNHDA, CDR2 SQIVND (reference sequence). The V and J ends lost 3 bases and 8 bases respectively, with 10 bases between them. The CDR3 length is 12 residues. The CDR3 loop is CASSIEGSGYTF. The CDR3 nucleotides read TGTGCCAGTAGTATTGAAGGGTCCGGCTACACCTTC.

The rearrangement links TRBV20-1 to TRBJ2-7, with D possibly TRBD2 on 6 matching bases. The ends were cut back, 1 base at V and 4 bases at J, with 17 bases in the middle. Per the germline V gene, CDR1 is DFQATT and CDR2 is SNEGSKA (reference sequence). There are 15 residues in the CDR3. In DNA, the CDR3 is TGCAGTGCTAGAGGGGCGAAGCGGGCAACGTACGAGCAGTACTTC. Its protein product is CSARGAKRATYEQYF.

This clonotype was seen more than once but under ten times. This rearrangement joins TRBV20-1 to TRBJ1-1; D might be TRBD1 (6 bases). Germline CDR1 is DFQATT and CDR2 is SNEGSKA (reference sequence). V lost 6 bases and J 7 bases, leaving 15 bases between the germline ends. The CDR3 runs to 12 residues. The CDR3 sequence is CSAHREPSEAFF. The CDR3 nucleotides are TGCAGTGCCCACAGGGAACCAAGTGAAGCTTTCTTT.

This clonotype was seen many times. The rearrangement links TRBV2 to TRBJ2-7; possible D gene TRBD1, 5 bases. Trimming removed 9 bases at V and 2 bases at J, with 11 bases between. The V gene's germline CDR1 is SNHLY and CDR2 FYNNEI. The CDR3 extends over 12 amino acids. CDR3: CARQEGAYEQYF. In DNA, the CDR3 is TGTGCCAGACAGGAAGGAGCCTACGAGCAGTACTTC.

This sequence joins TRBV6-1 and TRBJ1-1; TRBD1 matches at 7 bases. With V trimmed by 6 bases and J by 0 bases, 10 bases remained unmatched. CDR1 and CDR2 (germline): MNHNS, SASEGT. The CDR3 consists of 16 residues. The CDR3 region is CASRHRATGMNTEAFF. The CDR3 coding sequence is TGTGCCAGCAGACACCGAGCGACAGGGATGAACACTGAAGCTTTCTTT.

This clonotype was counted ten times or more. The V and J genes are TRBV6-2 or TRBV6-3 and TRBJ1-2, with D uncertain. The CDR3 runs 14 residues. The germline V gene encodes CDR1 MNHEY and CDR2 SVGEGT. Trimming shortened V by 4 bases and J by 6 bases, and 15 bases separated the two germline ends. The CDR3 coding sequence is TGTGCCAGCAGTTCGAACCGGGATGCCGATGGCTACACCTTC. Its protein is CASSSNRDADGYTF.

In this sample, this clonotype turned up a few times. The chain uses TRBV2 and TRBJ2-2; TRBD1 aligns across 8 bases. V shed 6 bases and J 5 bases; nucleotides not matched to a gene: 5. The germline CDR1 and CDR2 sequences are SNHLY and FYNNEI. This CDR3 is built from 14 residues. Here the CDR3 DNA reads TGTGCCAGCAGAGGACAGGGTGGAACCGGGGAGCTGTTTTTT. Protein product: CASRGQGGTGELFF.

This clonotype was counted at least ten times. In DNA, the CDR3 is TGTGCCAGCAGGGACGGACTAGCGGCCTCCTACGAGCAGTACTTC. Translating gives CASRDGLAASYEQYF. The V and J genes are TRBV7-3 and TRBJ2-7; TRBD2 aligns across 10 bases. In germline, CDR1 is SGHTA, CDR2 FQGTGA. The CDR3 sequence is 15 residues long. The V gene end was trimmed by 6 bases and the J gene end by 0 bases; junction bases not matched to a gene: 5.

The sample holds a few counts of this clonotype. V is TRBV20-1 and J is TRBJ2-5, with TRBD2 matching 8 bases. The germline gives CDR1 DFQATT, CDR2 SNEGSKA (reference sequence). J gave up 5 bases and V 3 bases, and 11 bases lay outside the gene matches. This CDR3 is 15 amino acids long. The CDR3 reads CSASRVSGRAETQYF. CDR3 bases: TGCAGTGCTAGTAGGGTGAGCGGGAGAGCGGAGACCCAGTACTTC.

As concerns this clonotype: This may come from a read error, since a much larger clone is one base off. The J gene is TRBJ2-7, the V gene TRBV20-1; 9 positions match TRBD2. This CDR3 comprises 12 residues. Looked up from germline, CDR1 is DFQATT and CDR2 is SNEGSKA (reference sequence). Trimming removed 6 bases from V and 8 bases from J; junction bases left unmatched: 8. The CDR3, as DNA: TGCAGTGCCCATGGGACTAGCAGCAAGCAGTACTTC. Its protein product is CSAHGTSSKQYF.

To note about this clonotype: Just one base apart from a much larger clone, this may be a read error. The rearrangement uses TRBV10-3 and TRBJ2-5, with D uncertain. Germline CDR1 and CDR2: ENHRY and SYGVKD. This CDR3 is 10 amino acids long. The V end was cut by 3 bases, the J end by 4 bases, with 0 bases between. CDR3 nucleotides: TGTGCCATCAGTGAAGAGACCCAGTACTTC. Encoded protein: CAISEETQYF.

There are a few counts of this clonotype. The CDR3 nucleotides read TGTGCCTGGAGTGTACCGTGGAGGGGCTACGAGCAGTACTTC. This encodes CAWSVPWRGYEQYF. The chain combines TRBV30 with TRBJ2-7, with a tentative D call TRBD2 (6 bases). This CDR3 spans 14 amino acids. V was cut by 0 bases and J by 3 bases, with 12 bases left in between. Germline V gene lookup returns CDR1 GTSNPN and CDR2 SVGIG (reference sequence). Based on the CDR3 plus reference TRBV30 and TRBJ2-7, the full variable domain is SQTIHQWPATLVQPVGSPLSLECTVEGTSNPNLYWYRQAAGRGLQLLFYSVGIGQISSEVPQNLSASRPQDRQFILSSKKLLLSDSGFYLCAWSVPWRGYEQYFGPGTRLTVT.

This clonotype was observed at least ten times. The chain links TRBV11-2 to TRBJ2-7; D might be TRBD1 (5 bases). V lost 3 bases and J 0 bases, leaving 12 bases between the germline ends. CDR1 is SGHAT, CDR2 FQNNGV, per germline. The CDR3 extends over 15 amino acids. CDR3 DNA sequence: TGTGCCAGCAGCTTGGGGCCTTCTAGCTCCTACGAGCAGTACTTC. It translates to CASSLGPSSSYEQYF.

This clonotype was recorded many times. The genes are TRBV6-2 or TRBV6-3 and TRBJ2-7, with TRBD1 matching over 9 bases. The CDR3 is 13 residues long. The germline V gene has CDR1 MNHEY and CDR2 SVGEGT. Unmatched junction bases numbered 2, after V lost 4 bases and J lost 4 bases. CDR3 nucleotide sequence: TGTGCCAGCAGTTCGGGACAGGGATACGAGCAGTACTTC. Translating it yields CASSSGQGYEQYF.

A few counts support this clonotype. The chain employs TRBV28 and TRBJ1-6; D is undetermined. The germline gives CDR1 MDHEN, CDR2 SYDVKM. CDR3 length: 17 amino acids. V was shortened by 4 bases and J by 0 bases, with 13 bases between the two germline ends. The CDR3 here is CASSSPPASSYNSPLHF. The CDR3 DNA is TGTGCCAGCAGTTCCCCCCCGGCGAGCTCCTATAATTCACCCCTCCACTTT.

The sample holds many counts of this clonotype. The rearrangement uses TRBV2 and TRBJ2-5; D is unresolved. The CDR3 loop spans 13 amino acids. V shed 4 bases and J shed 5 bases, with 11 bases lying between them. Germline V gene data show CDR1 as SNHLY and CDR2 as FYNNEI. This CDR3 reads CASSGSTRETQYF. In DNA, the CDR3 is TGTGCCAGCAGTGGGTCTACCCGGGAGACCCAGTACTTC.

This clonotype showed up just a few times. This sequence joins TRBV15 and TRBJ1-5; D not resolved. The CDR3 has 15 amino acids. CDR1 LNHNV and CDR2 YYDKDF come from the germline V gene (reference sequence). The ends were cut back, 0 bases at V and 2 bases at J, with 8 bases in the middle. The CDR3 protein is CATSRDLSGNQPQHF. In DNA form, the CDR3 reads TGTGCCACCAGCAGAGATCTTTCCGGCAATCAGCCCCAGCATTTT.

This clonotype has a count of ten or more. The gene calls are TRBV28 and TRBJ1-2; perhaps TRBD1 as D (5 bases). This CDR3 region has 13 residues. Trimming removed 5 bases at V and 8 bases at J, with 15 bases between. From germline, CDR1 is MDHEN and CDR2 SYDVKM. DNA for the CDR3: TGTGCCAGCAGTCAACTTCAGGGTTACGGCTACACCTTC. This translates into CASSQLQGYGYTF.

The rearrangement links TRBV18 to TRBJ1-4; D is ambiguous. Trimming removed 3 bases at V and 0 bases at J, with 14 bases between. CDR3 length equals 17 residues. Germline V gene sequence: CDR1 KGHSH, CDR2 LQKENI. CDR3 sequence: CASSPLAPDSTNEKLFF. DNA of the CDR3: TGTGCCAGCTCACCTCTTGCCCCGGATTCAACTAATGAAAAACTGTTTTTT.

The chain employs TRBV6-2 or TRBV6-3 and TRBJ1-1; D not certain. The CDR3 contains 13 residues. V was clipped by 6 bases and J by 0 bases, with 8 bases between them. Germline CDR1 MNHEY, CDR2 SVGEGT. CDR3: CASRSLMNTEAFF. CDR3 sequence (DNA): TGTGCCAGCAGGTCGTTGATGAACACTGAAGCTTTCTTT.

J is TRBJ2-7 and V is TRBV12-5, with D unclear. V was trimmed by 5 bases and J by 3 bases, leaving 14 bases between them. CDR1 and CDR2 (germline): LGHNT, FRNRAP. This CDR3 is 14 amino acids long. The chain's CDR3 is CASGPGVDFYEQYF. Written as DNA, the CDR3 is TGTGCTAGTGGTCCTGGTGTGGATTTCTACGAGCAGTACTTC.

Only a few counts were recorded for this clonotype. The V call is TRBV6-2 or TRBV6-3, the J call TRBJ1-4, with TRBD1 as a possible D gene (5 bases). The germline V gene has CDR1 MNHEY and CDR2 SVGEGT. The CDR3 covers 19 residues. The V gene lost 5 bases and the J gene lost 4 bases, with 26 bases spanning the gap. This CDR3 is CASSEALGGGMPGNEKLFF. The CDR3 region has the DNA TGTGCCAGCAGTGAAGCCCTAGGTGGGGGGATGCCGGGTAATGAAAAACTGTTTTTT.

The gene calls are TRBV19 and TRBJ1-5; 10 bases agree with TRBD1. The trim removed 4 bases at V and 2 bases at J, leaving 8 bases unmatched. Per germline, CDR1 LNHDA and CDR2 SQIVND (reference sequence). The CDR3 length is 17 residues. In nucleotides, the CDR3 is TGTGCCAGTAGTAACCGGGACAGGGGAGGCGGCAATCAGCCCCAGCATTTT. It codes for CASSNRDRGGGNQPQHF.

This clonotype was observed a handful of times. The chain combines TRBV11-2 with TRBJ2-5; D may be TRBD1 (6 bases). Trimming cost V 4 bases and J 7 bases, with 16 bases left between them. This CDR3 is built from 14 residues. Germline lookup yields CDR1 SGHAT and CDR2 FQNNGV. This chain's CDR3 is CASSSLGQRLTQYF. CDR3 nucleotide sequence: TGTGCCAGCAGCTCCCTTGGACAGCGGCTGACCCAGTACTTC.

The rearrangement links TRBV30 to TRBJ1-2, with D possibly TRBD1 on 6 matching bases. Trimming shortened V by 1 base and J by 5 bases, and 17 bases separated the two germline ends. The germline gives CDR1 GTSNPN, CDR2 SVGIG (reference sequence). CDR3 length equals 15 residues. CDR3 residues: CAWSATPGQSYGYTF. In DNA form, the CDR3 reads TGTGCCTGGAGTGCAACCCCGGGACAAAGTTATGGCTACACCTTC.

This clonotype was seen ten or more times. This chain joins TRBV2 and TRBJ1-5; D is ambiguous. CDR3 length: 16 residues. The germline gives CDR1 SNHLY, CDR2 FYNNEI. The germline V and J ends were trimmed by 5 bases and 0 bases, with 14 bases remaining between them. The CDR3 loop is CASSSTTGYSNQPQHF. As DNA, the CDR3 is TGTGCCAGCAGTTCAACGACGGGCTATAGCAATCAGCCCCAGCATTTT.